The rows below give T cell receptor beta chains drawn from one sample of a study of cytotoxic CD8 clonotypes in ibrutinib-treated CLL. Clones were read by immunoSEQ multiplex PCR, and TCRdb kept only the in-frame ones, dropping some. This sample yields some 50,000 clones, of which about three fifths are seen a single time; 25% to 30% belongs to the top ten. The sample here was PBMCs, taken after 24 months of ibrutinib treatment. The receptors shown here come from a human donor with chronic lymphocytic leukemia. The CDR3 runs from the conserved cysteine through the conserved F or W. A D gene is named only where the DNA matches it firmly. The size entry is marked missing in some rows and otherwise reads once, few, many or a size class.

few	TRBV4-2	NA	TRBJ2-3	TGTGCCAGCAGCCAAGAGTCCCGGGGACTGAGGCAGTATTTT	CASSQESRGLRQYF
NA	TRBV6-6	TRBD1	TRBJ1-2	TGTGCCAGCAGCCCCGGGGACAGGGGGCAGGGGTATGGCTACACCTTC	CASSPGDRGQGYGYTF
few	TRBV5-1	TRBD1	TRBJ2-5	TGCGCCAGCAGCTTTTCAGCAGGGGGACAAGAGACCCAGTACTTC	CASSFSAGGQETQYF
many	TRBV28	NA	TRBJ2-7	TGTGCCAGCAGGAGTTTCCGCCGCGGCAACGAGCAGTACTTC	CASRSFRRGNEQYF
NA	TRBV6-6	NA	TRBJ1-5	TGTGCCAGCACCGGAGGTCCTCCGAGGGATCAGCCCCAGCATTTT	CASTGGPPRDQPQHF
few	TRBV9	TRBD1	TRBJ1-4	TGTGCCAGCAGCGGGGACAGGGGGTTTGAAAAACTGTTTTTT	CASSGDRGFEKLFF
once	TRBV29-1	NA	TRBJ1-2	TGCAGCGTTATCGGCAGGATGGATGGCTACACCTTC	CSVIGRMDGYTF
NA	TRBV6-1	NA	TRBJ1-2	TGTGCCAGCAGTGAGATGACAGAGGCCTATGGCTACACCTTC	CASSEMTEAYGYTF
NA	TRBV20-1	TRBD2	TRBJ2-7	TGCAGTGCGGGGGGGTTCTTCGAGCAGTACTTC	CSAGGFFEQYF
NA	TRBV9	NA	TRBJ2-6	TGTGCCAGCAGCGAGACCACGGGACAACTCTCTGGGGCCAACGTCCTGACTTTC	CASSETTGQLSGANVLTF
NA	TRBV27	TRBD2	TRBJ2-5	TGTGCCAGCTTCCCAGCGGGGCGGCGGGAGACCCAGTACTTC	CASFPAGRRETQYF
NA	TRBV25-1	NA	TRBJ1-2	TGTGCCAGCAGCCCTGATGCATCAGAGGGTGGCTACACCTTC	CASSPDASEGGYTF
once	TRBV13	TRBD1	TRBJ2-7	TGTGCCAGCAGCCTCTCGCCGGGACAGGGGACTTGGGAGCAGTACTTC	CASSLSPGQGTWEQYF
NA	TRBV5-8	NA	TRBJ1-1	TGTGCCAGCAGTCGATACGACTTACTGAACACTGAAGCTTTCTTT	CASSRYDLLNTEAFF
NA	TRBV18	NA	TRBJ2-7	TGTGCCAGCTCACCTTTGATAGACAGCGAGCAGTACTTC	CASSPLIDSEQYF
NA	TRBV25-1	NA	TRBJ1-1	TGTGCCAGCAGTGAATGGAAGGGAGTGAACACTGAAGCTTTCTTT	CASSEWKGVNTEAFF
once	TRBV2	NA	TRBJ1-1	TGTGCCAGCAGTGAAGAACAGGTTAAGAACACTGAAGCTTTCTTT	CASSEEQVKNTEAFF
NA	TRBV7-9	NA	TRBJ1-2	TGTGCCAGCAGCTTAGGCAGCGGGGACGCTAACTATGGCTACACCTTC	CASSLGSGDANYGYTF
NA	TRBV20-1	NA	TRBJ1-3	TGCAGTACCAGGGTTGGAAACACCATATATTTT	CSTRVGNTIYF
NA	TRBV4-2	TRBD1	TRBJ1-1	TGTGCCAGCAGCTTTCGGACAGGGGGCTCTGAAGCTTTCTTT	CASSFRTGGSEAFF
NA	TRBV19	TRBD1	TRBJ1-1	TGTGCCAGTAGCCTACAGGGGGACACTGAAGCTTTCTTT	CASSLQGDTEAFF
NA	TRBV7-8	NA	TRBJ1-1	TGTGCCAGCAGCTTAGGAGTAGGGGAGAGAACTGAAGCTTTCTTT	CASSLGVGERTEAFF
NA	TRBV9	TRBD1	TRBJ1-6	TGTGCCAGCAGCGTAGCCTCACAGGGGGCCACATCACCCCTCCACTTT	CASSVASQGATSPLHF
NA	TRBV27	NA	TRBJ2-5	TGTGCCAGCAGTTCCGACAGGTTTAGGGAGACCCAGTACTTC	CASSSDRFRETQYF
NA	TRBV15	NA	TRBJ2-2	TGTGCCACCAGCCGGACTGATAACACCGGGGAGCTGTTTTTT	CATSRTDNTGELFF
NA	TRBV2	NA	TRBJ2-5	TGTGCCAGCAGTGAAGCGTGGGGGGCGGAGACCCAGTACTTC	CASSEAWGAETQYF
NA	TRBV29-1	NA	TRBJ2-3	TGCAGCGTAGACACAGATACGCAGTATTTT	CSVDTDTQYF
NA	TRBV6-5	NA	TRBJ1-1	TGTGCCAGCAGGAGCGGGGTGCCCACTGAAGCTTTCTTT	CASRSGVPTEAFF